The 21 T cell receptor beta chains below come from one sample, sequenced in a study of early T cells in non-severe SARS-CoV-2 infection. TCRdb independently ran MiXCR on the 5' RACE reads; one entry per CDR3 protein. The sample has about 60,000 distinct CDR3 sequences; 9.5% to 15% are singletons. The sequenced sample was whole blood. The receptors were sampled from an adult who was a healthcare worker with PCR-confirmed SARS-CoV-2 infection or an uninfected control (not recorded which).

Ten or more counts support this clonotype. The V and J genes are TRBV7-9 and TRBJ1-4, with D perhaps matching TRBD1 (5 bases). V lost 5 bases, J lost 8 bases, and 15 bases lay in between. Germline CDR1 reads SEHNR; CDR2 reads FQNEAQ (reference sequence). This CDR3 contains 14 residues. CDR3 nucleotide sequence: TGTGCCAGCAGCCCAAAAAGGGGCGGGGAAAAACTGTTTTTT. The encoded protein is CASSPKRGGEKLFF.

This clonotype was counted ten times or more. This chain links TRBV11-2 with TRBJ1-2; D not resolved. This CDR3 is built from 12 residues. V lost 10 bases and J lost 7, with 16 bases in between. Germline assignment: CDR1 SGHAT and CDR2 FQNNGV. CDR3 sequence reads: CATSSEEVGYTF. The CDR3 DNA reads as TGTGCCACCTCTTCGGAGGAGGTTGGCTACACCTTC.

This clonotype was detected only a few times. The rearrangement uses TRBV6-5 and TRBJ2-5, with 9 bases aligning to TRBD2. Germline lookup yields CDR1 MNHEY and CDR2 SVGAGI. V trimming: 5 bases; J trimming: 4 bases; junction bases outside the gene matches: 14. The CDR3 consists of 17 residues. CDR3 protein: CASSTVGVAGVGETQYF. CDR3 nucleotides: TGTGCCAGCAGTACCGTTGGGGTAGCGGGAGTGGGAGAGACCCAGTACTTC.

In its sample, this clonotype was seen many times. The chain combines TRBV14 with TRBJ2-1; possibly TRBD2 for D (6 bases). The CDR3 has 15 amino acids. Trimming shortened V by 1 base and J by 1 base, and 8 bases separated the two germline ends. Germline assignment: CDR1 SGHDN and CDR2 FVKESK. The CDR3 bases are TGTGCCAGCAGCCAAGGTCGGGGGTCCTACAATGAGCAGTTCTTC. Its translation: CASSQGRGSYNEQFF.

The chain employs TRBV28 and TRBJ2-3; TRBD1 agrees at 7 bases. Trimming took 6 bases from V and 4 from J; bases not matched to a gene: 4. Germline V gene lookup returns CDR1 MDHEN and CDR2 SYDVKM. This CDR3 region has 13 residues. CDR3 DNA sequence: TGTGCCAGCAGCGACAGGGTCCCAGATACGCAGTATTTT. It encodes CASSDRVPDTQYF.

This clonotype occurred once. Given a much more abundant clone one base away, this may be a read error. The chain is built from TRBV20-1 and TRBJ2-7; D might be TRBD2 (5 bases). Germline CDR1 DFQATT, CDR2 SNEGSKA (reference sequence). CDR3 length equals 14 residues. Here the CDR3 DNA reads TGCGGTGCTAGAGTGGACTGGAGCTCCTACGAGCAGTACTTC. Translation gives CGARVDWSSYEQYF.

The chain combines TRBV3-1 with TRBJ1-1, with a weak D call TRBD1 (5 bases). Trimming left V 6 bases short and J 5 bases short, with 16 bases between. This CDR3 is 14 amino acids long. CDR1 and CDR2 from the germline V gene are LGHDT and YNNKEL (reference sequence). CDR3 coding DNA: TGTGCCAGCAGTCCCGGGACGGGAGGAACTGAAGCTTTCTTT. Translated: CASSPGTGGTEAFF. Full variable domain (outside the CDR3, taken from reference TRBV3-1 and TRBJ1-1): DTAVSQTPKYLVTQMGNDKSIKCEQNLGHDTMYWYKQDSKKFLKIMFSYNNKELIINETVPNRFSPKSPDKAHLNLHINSLELGDSAVYFCASSPGTGGTEAFFGQGTRLTVV.

This clonotype was picked up many times. V usage is TRBV5-1 and J usage is TRBJ2-2; D gene uncertain. The CDR3 runs to 16 residues. Trimming left V 0 bases short and J 2 bases short, with 11 bases between. CDR1 SGHRS and CDR2 YFSETQ come from the germline V gene. The CDR3 sequence is CASSLAQTSNTGELFF. CDR3 nucleotide sequence: TGCGCCAGCAGCTTGGCACAGACTTCCAACACCGGGGAGCTGTTTTTT.

This clonotype was picked up many times. The V and J genes are TRBV7-7 and TRBJ2-1; 9 bases fit TRBD2. CDR1 is SSHAT, CDR2 FNYEAQ, per germline (reference sequence). Trimming took 1 base from V and 2 from J; bases not matched to a gene: 6. The length of the CDR3 is 17 residues. The CDR3 DNA reads TGTGCCAGCAGCTTAGATGGGGCTAGCGGGGCCTACAATGAGCAGTTCTTC. Protein sequence: CASSLDGASGAYNEQFF.

The J gene is TRBJ1-6, the V gene TRBV5-1; D unresolved. Germline-derived CDR1 and CDR2 are SGHRS and YFSETQ. The CDR3 runs 15 residues. V gave up 2 bases and J gave up 8 bases, with 14 bases separating them. The CDR3 reads CASSFLQSSDSPLHF. The DNA for the CDR3 is TGCGCCAGCAGCTTCTTACAGAGTTCGGATTCACCCCTCCACTTT.

This clonotype has more than one count but fewer than ten. The V call is TRBV7-3, the J call TRBJ2-3, with TRBD2 identical over 16 bases. Germline V lookup: CDR1 SGHTA, CDR2 FQGTGA. The CDR3 covers 19 residues. Trimming cost V 4 bases and J 0 bases; bases outside gene matches: 7. CDR3 bases: TGTGCCAGCAGCTCTCCTCCGGGACTAGCGGGAGGGAGCACAGATACGCAGTATTTT. The encoded protein is CASSSPPGLAGGSTDTQYF.

This clonotype was seen repeatedly, ten times or more. The genes are TRBV18 and TRBJ1-1; 7 bases are a match to TRBD1. Germline-derived CDR1 and CDR2 are KGHSH and LQKENI. The CDR3 runs 14 residues. With 5 bases clipped from V and 1 base from J, the junction kept 4 bases outside the gene matches. The DNA for the CDR3 is TGTGCCAGCTCAACGGACAGGAAGAACACTGAAGCTTTCTTT. It specifies CASSTDRKNTEAFF.

The sample holds many counts of this clonotype. This chain joins TRBV19 and TRBJ2-1; 7 bases fit TRBD2. V shed 4 bases and J 1 base; nucleotides not matched to a gene: 4. This CDR3 comprises 15 residues. Germline assignment: CDR1 LNHDA and CDR2 SQIVND (reference sequence). Written as DNA, the CDR3 is TGTGCCAGTAGTAGCGGGAGAATTTCCTACAATGAGCAGTTCTTC. Encoded protein: CASSSGRISYNEQFF.

This clonotype has a count of ten or more. The chain joins TRBV5-1 to TRBJ1-3, with 7 bases lining up with TRBD1. The V gene's germline CDR1 is SGHRS and CDR2 YFSETQ. Trimming cost V 0 bases and J 0 bases; bases outside gene matches: 6. The CDR3 totals 17 residues. CDR3 nucleotide sequence: TGCGCCAGCAGCTTGGAGGGGGCCCAGAGCTCTGGAAACACCATATATTTT. Translation gives CASSLEGAQSSGNTIYF.

This clonotype was counted many times. V gene TRBV28 combines with J gene TRBJ2-3; the match to TRBD2 covers 8 bases. The CDR3 has 16 residues. The V gene's germline CDR1 is MDHEN and CDR2 SYDVKM. The ends lost 2 bases at V and 2 bases at J; junction bases unmatched: 6. CDR3 amino acids: CASSLGLAGNTDTQYF. The DNA for the CDR3 is TGTGCCAGCAGTTTAGGGTTAGCGGGAAACACAGATACGCAGTATTTT.

The V gene is TRBV29-1, the J gene TRBJ2-3; the D is unclear. This CDR3 has 11 residues. Per germline, CDR1 SQVTM and CDR2 ANQGSEA. V was cut by 3 bases and J by 6 bases, with 7 bases left in between. CDR3 DNA sequence: TGCAGCGTTGATCTGGGGGATACGCAGTATTTT. It codes for CSVDLGDTQYF.

A few counts support this clonotype. The rearrangement uses TRBV7-9 and TRBJ2-7, with a possible D match to TRBD2 (6 bases). The germline gives CDR1 SEHNR, CDR2 FQNEAQ (reference sequence). The germline V and J ends were trimmed by 1 base and 0 bases, with 10 bases remaining between them. The CDR3 spans 15 residues. In DNA, the CDR3 is TGTGCCAGCAGCTTAGAACTAGCCGCCTCCTACGAGCAGTACTTC. Protein: CASSLELAASYEQYF.

The chain recombines TRBV29-1 with TRBJ2-7, with 8 bases identical to TRBD1. The CDR3 loop spans 11 amino acids. Germline assignment: CDR1 SQVTM and CDR2 ANQGSEA. V was clipped by 6 bases and J by 6 bases; unmatched bases: 4. The CDR3 sequence: CSVQGAGEQYF. The CDR3 DNA reads as TGCAGCGTGCAGGGGGCTGGCGAGCAGTACTTC.

Many counts were recorded for this clonotype. This chain links TRBV5-1 with TRBJ2-7, with D unclear. Germline CDR1 reads SGHRS; CDR2 reads YFSETQ. The CDR3 has 13 residues. V was clipped by 2 bases and J by 0 bases, with 6 bases between them. The CDR3 DNA follows: TGCGCCAGCAGCTTTTCTTTCTCCTACGAGCAGTACTTC. Its protein product is CASSFSFSYEQYF.

The CDR3 spells CASSGFRRGHDEQFF. CDR3 DNA: TGTGCCAGCAGTGGGTTTCGCAGGGGGCACGATGAGCAGTTCTTC. This rearrangement joins TRBV2 to TRBJ2-1; TRBD1 matches at 8 bases. The length of the CDR3 is 15 residues. V trimming: 4 bases; J trimming: 8 bases; junction bases outside the gene matches: 10. Germline CDR1 is SNHLY and CDR2 is FYNNEI.

There are a few counts of this clonotype. CDR3 sequence (DNA): TGTGCCAGTAGTCCCGCCCTAAATCAGCCCCAGCATTTT. As protein: CASSPALNQPQHF. V is TRBV19 and J is TRBJ1-5; D is unclear. Germline lookup yields CDR1 LNHDA and CDR2 SQIVND (reference sequence). Trimming removed 5 bases at V and 4 bases at J, with 9 bases between. The CDR3 runs 13 residues.